Listed here are 14 T cell receptor beta chains from one sample, sequenced in a study of T cell responses to AZD1222 COVID-19 vaccine. Generated by immunoSEQ multiplex PCR, the TCRdb table keeps only in-frame clones and is missing some. The sample contains under 150,000 clones, around nine tenths of which appear only once. Sequencing used peripheral blood, obtained on day 0 of AZD1222 vaccination. The receptors shown here come from an adult in good health.

The table lists this clone with a count of one. The rearrangement uses TRBV7-9 and TRBJ1-5, with 7 bases identical to TRBD1. The CDR3 is 12 amino acids. With V trimmed by 9 bases and J by 6 bases, 5 bases remained unmatched. CDR1 and CDR2 from the germline V gene are SEHNR and FQNEAQ (reference sequence). This CDR3 is CASSGGGQPQHF. In DNA, the CDR3 is TGTGCCAGTTCAGGGGGGGGTCAGCCCCAGCATTTT.

J is TRBJ1-2 and V is TRBV30, with D unresolved. This CDR3 has 12 amino acids. Germline V CDR1 and CDR2: GTSNPN, SVGIG (reference sequence). Trimming removed 5 bases from V and 1 base from J, with 8 bases in between. The CDR3 protein is CAWEDGNYGYTF. The DNA of the CDR3 is TGTGCCTGGGAGGACGGTAACTATGGCTACACCTTC.

This rearrangement joins TRBV5-1 to TRBJ2-1; 8 bases are a match to TRBD2. V was pared by 0 bases and J by 5 bases, with 1 base of the junction left unmatched. The CDR3 spans 14 residues. Germline-derived CDR1 and CDR2 are SGHRS and YFSETQ. DNA for the CDR3: TGCGCCAGCAGCTTGGCAGCGGGAGACAATGAGCAGTTCTTC. Translation: CASSLAAGDNEQFF.

The gene calls are TRBV11-2 and TRBJ2-1, with TRBD2 identical over 10 bases. J lost 6 bases, V lost 5 bases, and 7 bases had no gene match. Germline values: CDR1 SGHAT, CDR2 FQNNGV. The CDR3 is 15 amino acids. The CDR3 DNA follows: TGTGCCAGCAGCCCTTCTCTAGCGGGAGTCAATGAGCAGTTCTTC. Protein sequence: CASSPSLAGVNEQFF.

This rearrangement joins TRBV5-6 to TRBJ2-1, with TRBD2 as a possible D gene (5 bases). Germline V CDR1 and CDR2: SGHDT, YYEEEE. Trimming shortened V by 2 bases and J by 6 bases, and 18 bases separated the two germline ends. CDR3 length: 16 amino acids. The CDR3 region has the DNA TGTGCCAGCAGCTTCGTCCGGGGTCTAGTCTCCAATGAGCAGTTCTTC. Translating gives CASSFVRGLVSNEQFF.

The chain carries TRBV19 and TRBJ2-3, with 7 bases that match TRBD2. In germline, CDR1 is LNHDA, CDR2 SQIVND (reference sequence). V lost 1 base to trimming and J lost 5 bases; unmatched junction nucleotides: 3. The CDR3 runs to 14 residues. The DNA of the CDR3 is TGTGCCAGTAGTATAGGATTAGCGGGAGATACGCAGTATTTT. Translated, it gives CASSIGLAGDTQYF.

The genes are TRBV19 and TRBJ1-4, with D possibly being TRBD1 (5 bases). V was cut by 7 bases and J by 5 bases, with 17 bases left in between. CDR1 LNHDA and CDR2 SQIVND come from the germline V gene (reference sequence). The CDR3 contains 15 residues. CDR3 in DNA: TGTGCCAGTAAAACGTACGAGGGGCCAAATGAAAAACTGTTTTTT. Amino acid sequence: CASKTYEGPNEKLFF.

J is TRBJ2-1 and V is TRBV7-2, with no clear D. The CDR3 runs 15 residues. Looked up from germline, CDR1 is SGHTA and CDR2 is FQGNSA. Trimming stripped 2 bases from V and 2 bases from J, with 10 bases between. This CDR3 reads CASSLRTTPYNEQFF. Here the CDR3 DNA reads TGTGCCAGCAGCTTACGCACTACTCCCTACAATGAGCAGTTCTTC.

Only a few counts were recorded for this clone. The chain carries TRBV5-1 and TRBJ1-1; D is uncertain. The CDR3 has 13 residues. V was trimmed by 0 bases and J by 2 bases, leaving 5 bases between them. Per the germline V gene, CDR1 is SGHRS and CDR2 is YFSETQ. CDR3 bases: TGCGCCAGCAGCTTGGATCCCAACACTGAAGCTTTCTTT. As protein: CASSLDPNTEAFF.

This chain links TRBV10-3 with TRBJ2-2, with D possibly matching TRBD2 (6 bases). Trimming took off 10 bases at V and 1 base at J, with 19 bases between the two ends. The CDR3 covers 16 residues. CDR1 is ENHRY and CDR2 is SYGVKD in the germline V gene. CDR3 DNA sequence: TGTGCCAGCGGGGCAGGCAGCGGCGGGAACACCGGGGAGCTGTTTTTT. It yields the protein CASGAGSGGNTGELFF.

This chain links TRBV18 with TRBJ2-7, with 9 bases lining up with TRBD1. The CDR3 covers 16 residues. Per germline, CDR1 KGHSH and CDR2 LQKENI. Losses at the gene ends were 3 bases for V and 5 bases for J; bases not matched to a gene: 11. The CDR3 nucleotides read TGTGCCAGCTCACCCGCTAACAGGGGGCGCAGCCACGAGCAGTACTTC. It codes for CASSPANRGRSHEQYF.

The rearrangement uses TRBV10-1 and TRBJ1-1, with D perhaps matching TRBD1 (6 bases). Germline V gene sequence: CDR1 WNHNN, CDR2 SYGVQD (reference sequence). This CDR3 region has 14 residues. V was clipped by 5 bases and J by 5 bases, with 15 bases between them. In nucleotides, the CDR3 is TGCGCCAGCAGTCCTTTGGAGGGGGGGACTGAAGCTTTCTTT. Translated: CASSPLEGGTEAFF.

V usage is TRBV28 and J usage is TRBJ2-1; 8 nucleotides align to TRBD1. The V gene's germline CDR1 is MDHEN and CDR2 SYDVKM. The CDR3 covers 15 residues. The trim removed 2 bases at V and 3 bases at J, leaving 3 bases unmatched. The CDR3 coding sequence is TGTGCCAGCAGTTTAGAACAGGGGGACTACAATGAGCAGTTCTTC. Translation gives CASSLEQGDYNEQFF.

The chain couples TRBV18 to TRBJ2-3; D not resolved. CDR1 is KGHSH, CDR2 LQKENI, per germline. V was pared by 5 bases and J by 0 bases, with 9 bases between. The CDR3 sequence is 14 residues long. CDR3 coding DNA: TGTGCCAGCTCAGAAGGACGGAGCACAGATACGCAGTATTTT. Its translation is CASSEGRSTDTQYF.